Listed below are T cell receptor beta chains from one sample, sequenced in a study of blood T cells in healthy people across ages. TCRdb called the 5' RACE reads again in MiXCR, with one record for every CDR3 protein. The data show approximately 800,000 distinct CDR3 sequences, around three fifths seen once. Specimen: blood. Receptor source: a man aged 35-49 years in good health. The CDR3 runs from the conserved cysteine through the conserved F or W. D genes are given only for firm matches. Clone sizes are given selectively: once, few, many, or a class where the clone is expanded.

cdr3_aa cdr3_nt j_call v_call clone_size d_call
CASSPPAPIYQDREETQYF TGTGCCAGCAGCCCCCCTGCCCCAATTTATCAGGACAGGGAAGAGACCCAGTACTTC TRBJ2-5 TRBV5-8 few TRBD1
CASSLGTEGLPQHF TGTGCCAGCAGTTTAGGAACGGAGGGGCTCCCCCAGCATTTT TRBJ1-5 TRBV12-3/TRBV12-4 NA NA
CASLLMGQVYGYTF TGCGCCAGCTTGCTAATGGGGCAGGTCTATGGCTACACCTTC TRBJ1-2 TRBV5-1 few NA
CSVVISLWGSYGYTF TGCAGCGTTGTCATTAGCTTGTGGGGTTCATATGGCTACACCTTC TRBJ1-2 TRBV29-1 NA NA
CASSLDGATNYGYTF TGTGCCAGCAGCTTAGACGGAGCGACTAACTATGGCTACACCTTC TRBJ1-2 TRBV7-2 NA NA
CSAVAGGAYEQYF TGCAGCGCCGTAGCGGGGGGAGCCTACGAGCAGTACTTC TRBJ2-7 TRBV20-1 NA TRBD2
CASSQFDRLYTF TGTGCCAGCAGCCAATTCGACAGACTCTACACCTTC TRBJ1-2 TRBV3-1 NA NA
CASSFGTAENTEAFF TGTGCCAGCAGCTTCGGGACAGCCGAGAACACTGAAGCTTTCTTT TRBJ1-1 TRBV7-9 NA TRBD1
CASSLTGAGITGELFF TGTGCCAGCAGCTTAACGGGGGCGGGCATCACCGGGGAGCTGTTTTTT TRBJ2-2 TRBV7-3 NA NA
CAWNTGVSYNEQFF TGTGCCTGGAATACAGGGGTTTCCTACAATGAGCAGTTCTTC TRBJ2-1 TRBV30 once TRBD1
CASSLSRPPPLMNTEAFF TGTGCCAGCAGTTTATCCCGACCGCCACCGCTCATGAACACTGAAGCTTTCTTT TRBJ1-1 TRBV27 NA NA
CSGGTASSYEQYF TGCAGCGGGGGGACAGCGAGCTCCTACGAGCAGTACTTC TRBJ2-7 TRBV29-1 NA TRBD1
CSVHVMYEQYF TGCAGCGTCCATGTTATGTACGAGCAGTACTTC TRBJ2-7 TRBV29-1 few NA
CASSIQPDSYEQYF TGTGCCAGTAGTATCCAGCCAGACTCCTACGAGCAGTACTTC TRBJ2-7 TRBV19 NA NA
CSIQGQGGETQYF TGCAGCATCCAGGGACAGGGGGGAGAGACCCAGTACTTC TRBJ2-5 TRBV29-1 NA TRBD1
CASSQLLIRDRGLVETQYF TGTGCCAGCAGTCAACTGCTCATAAGGGACAGGGGGCTTGTGGAGACCCAGTACTTC TRBJ2-5 TRBV25-1 NA TRBD1
CASSLATGQPPKTQCF TGTGCCAGCAGTTTGGCGACAGGACAACCTCCAAAGACCCAGTGCTTC TRBJ2-7 TRBV27 NA NA
CASRVLTTDTQYF TGTGCCAGCAGGGTCCTGACCACAGATACGCAGTATTTT TRBJ2-3 TRBV27 NA NA
CATTDSAGSETQYF TGTGCCACTACGGACTCTGCGGGGTCGGAGACCCAGTACTTC TRBJ2-5 TRBV12-3/TRBV12-4 NA NA
CASSSLVNTGELFF TGTGCCAGCAGTTCTCTTGTTAACACCGGGGAGCTGTTTTTT TRBJ2-2 TRBV6-2/TRBV6-3 NA NA
CASSQTSGSVYEQFF TGTGCTAGCAGCCAGACTAGCGGGAGTGTATATGAGCAGTTCTTC TRBJ2-1 TRBV9 NA TRBD2
CASSPRETGPYTDTQYF TGTGCCAGCAGCCCCCGAGAGACGGGGCCCTACACAGATACGCAGTATTTT TRBJ2-3 TRBV7-2 NA NA
CSASDGKLAKDIQYF TGCAGTGCTAGTGATGGGAAGCTGGCCAAAGACATTCAGTACTTC TRBJ2-4 TRBV20-1 NA NA
CSAPKGGTSGRGGETQYF TGCAGTGCTCCAAAAGGGGGGACTAGCGGGAGAGGGGGAGAGACCCAGTACTTC TRBJ2-5 TRBV20-1 many TRBD2
CASGLAGPDTQYF TGTGCCAGCGGCCTAGCGGGACCAGATACGCAGTATTTT TRBJ2-3 TRBV7-2 few TRBD2
CASSLSMRAFKQYF TGTGCCAGCAGTTTATCGATGAGGGCATTCAAGCAGTACTTC TRBJ2-7 TRBV27 NA NA
CASSSQNRGSSYEQYF TGTGCCAGCAGTTCACAAAACAGGGGTTCAAGCTACGAGCAGTACTTC TRBJ2-7 TRBV7-9 NA TRBD1
CASSFPQTGGYTF TGTGCCAGCAGCTTTCCCCAGACTGGGGGCTACACCTTC TRBJ1-2 TRBV5-5 NA NA
CSARVQTYYEQYF TGCAGTGCTAGAGTGCAAACCTACTACGAGCAGTACTTC TRBJ2-7 TRBV20-1 NA NA